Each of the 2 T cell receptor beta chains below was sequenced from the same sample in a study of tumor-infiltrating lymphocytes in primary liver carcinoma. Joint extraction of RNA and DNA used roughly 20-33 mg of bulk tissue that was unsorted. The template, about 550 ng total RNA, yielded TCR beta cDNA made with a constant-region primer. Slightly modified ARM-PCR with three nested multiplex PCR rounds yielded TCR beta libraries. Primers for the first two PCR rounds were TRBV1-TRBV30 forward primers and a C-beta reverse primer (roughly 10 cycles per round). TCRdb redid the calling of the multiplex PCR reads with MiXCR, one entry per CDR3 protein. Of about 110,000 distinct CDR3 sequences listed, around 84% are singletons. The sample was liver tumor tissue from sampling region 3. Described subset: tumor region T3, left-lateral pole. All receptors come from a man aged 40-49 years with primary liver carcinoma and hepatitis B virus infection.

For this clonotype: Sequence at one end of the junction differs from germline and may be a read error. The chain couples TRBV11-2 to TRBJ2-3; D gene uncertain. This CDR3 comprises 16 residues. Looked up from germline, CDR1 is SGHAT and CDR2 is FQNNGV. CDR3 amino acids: CACSLQAGVSSDTQYF. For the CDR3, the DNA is TGTGCCTGCAGCTTACAAGCAGGAGTCAGCAGTGATACGCAGTATTTT.

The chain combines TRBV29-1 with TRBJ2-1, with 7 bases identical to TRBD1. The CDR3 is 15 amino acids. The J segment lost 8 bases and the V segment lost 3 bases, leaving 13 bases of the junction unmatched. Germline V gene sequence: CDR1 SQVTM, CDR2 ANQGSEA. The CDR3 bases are TGCAGCGTTGAGTTCGGGGTAGGGGGCTTTTATGAGCAGTTCTTC. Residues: CSVEFGVGGFYEQFF.